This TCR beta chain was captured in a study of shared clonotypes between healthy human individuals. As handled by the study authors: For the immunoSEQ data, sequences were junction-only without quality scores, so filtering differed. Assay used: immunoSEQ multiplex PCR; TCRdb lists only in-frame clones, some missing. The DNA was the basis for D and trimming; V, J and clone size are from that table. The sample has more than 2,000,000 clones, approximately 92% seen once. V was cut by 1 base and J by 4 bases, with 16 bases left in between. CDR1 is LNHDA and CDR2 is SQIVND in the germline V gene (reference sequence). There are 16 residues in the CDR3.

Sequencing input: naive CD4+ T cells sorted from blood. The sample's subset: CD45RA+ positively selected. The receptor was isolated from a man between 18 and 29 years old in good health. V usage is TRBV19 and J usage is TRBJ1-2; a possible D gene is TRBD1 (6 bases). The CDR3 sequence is CASSIGVLTGLYGYTF. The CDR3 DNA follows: TGTGCCAGTAGTATAGGGGTCTTGACAGGCCTCTATGGCTACACCTTC.